Included here is one T cell receptor (beta chain) sequence, with context. Its antigen is unknown. Libraries were prepared by immunoSEQ multiplex PCR; TCRdb keeps only in-frame clonotypes and omits some of them. The sample has about 140,000 clones, approximately 92% seen once; the top ten hold 1.5% to 2%. This record comes from a study of T cell responses to AZD1222 COVID-19 vaccine. Findings and limits, study-wide: After two AZD1222 doses, spike-specific TCR breadth and depth rose versus day 0.

The germline gives CDR1 MNHEY, CDR2 SMNVEV (reference sequence). V was pared by 4 bases and J by 0 bases, with 1 base of the junction left unmatched. This CDR3 has 14 amino acids. The V call is TRBV27, the J call TRBJ1-2, with 8 positions matching TRBD1. The sequencing here drew on peripheral blood, taken on day 0 of AZD1222 vaccination. The receptor was isolated from an adult in good health. The CDR3 spells CASSSDRANYGYTF. The CDR3 DNA reads TGTGCCAGCAGTTCGGACAGGGCTAACTATGGCTACACCTTC.